Shown below are 20 T cell receptor beta chains from a single sample sequenced in a study of cytomegalovirus exposure and HLA in healthy donors. The assay was immunoSEQ multiplex PCR, and TCRdb's table has in-frame clones only and misses some. Of 260,000 or so clones in the sample, around nine tenths were seen once. The specimen was PBMCs. All receptors derive from a woman between 18 and 30 years old in good health and CMV-seronegative.

V usage is TRBV14 and J usage is TRBJ2-7; TRBD2 matches at 7 bases. Germline CDR1 is SGHDN and CDR2 is FVKESK. The V segment lost 4 bases and the J segment 3 bases; nucleotides outside the gene matches: 12. The CDR3 length is 16 residues. CDR3: CASSPYRGGGLYEQYF. The DNA for the CDR3 is TGTGCCAGCAGCCCCTACCGAGGCGGGGGACTCTACGAGCAGTACTTC.

The rearrangement links TRBV6-6 to TRBJ1-5; possible D gene TRBD1, 5 bases. Looked up from germline, CDR1 is MNHNY and CDR2 is SVGAGI (reference sequence). The CDR3 contains 14 residues. Trimming pared 2 bases from V and 3 bases from J, leaving 8 bases between. The CDR3 region has the DNA TGTGCCAGCAGTTACGGAGGGACCAATCAGCCCCAGCATTTT. Translation: CASSYGGTNQPQHF.

The chain couples TRBV2 to TRBJ2-7, with D possibly TRBD2 on 5 matching bases. The CDR3 is made up of 13 amino acids. Germline V gene sequence: CDR1 SNHLY, CDR2 FYNNEI. Trimming cost V 7 bases and J 0 bases, with 10 bases left between them. The CDR3 sequence is CASNTGISYEQYF. The CDR3 DNA follows: TGTGCCAGCAACACGGGGATCTCCTACGAGCAGTACTTC.

This sequence joins TRBV7-9 and TRBJ2-7; 9 nucleotides line up with TRBD1. Germline lookup yields CDR1 SEHNR and CDR2 FQNEAQ (reference sequence). Trimming cost V 4 bases and J 0 bases; bases outside gene matches: 10. This CDR3 contains 17 residues. CDR3 protein: CASSSNQQGANSYEQYF. The CDR3 DNA reads as TGTGCCAGCAGCTCGAACCAACAGGGGGCTAACTCCTACGAGCAGTACTTC.

This clone appeared once. The chain joins TRBV27 to TRBJ2-7; 9 bases map to TRBD2. CDR3 length equals 15 residues. V shed 4 bases, J shed 2 bases, and the junction held 6 bases outside the gene matches. Germline V gene sequence: CDR1 MNHEY, CDR2 SMNVEV (reference sequence). The CDR3 is CASSSGGRAAYEQYF. For the CDR3, the DNA is TGTGCCAGCAGTTCGGGCGGGAGGGCCGCCTACGAGCAGTACTTC.

The chain couples TRBV12-5 to TRBJ1-2; tentatively, D is TRBD1 (5 bases). The CDR3 sequence is 12 residues long. From germline, CDR1 is LGHNT and CDR2 FRNRAP. The V and J ends lost 6 bases and 8 bases respectively, with 13 bases between them. CDR3 residues: CASGQSGDGYTF. The CDR3 DNA follows: TGTGCTAGTGGCCAATCGGGGGACGGCTACACCTTC.

The gene calls are TRBV27 and TRBJ2-5; 9 nucleotides align to TRBD2. The tail of the sequence fits TRBJ2-7 better, so the J call may be wrong. CDR1 and CDR2 (germline): MNHEY, SMNVEV (reference sequence). This CDR3 is built from 15 residues. CDR3 region: CASSSYSGSSYEQYF. The CDR3, as DNA: TGTGCCAGCAGTTCCTATAGCGGGAGCTCCTACGAGCAGTACTTC.

The rearrangement uses TRBV28 and TRBJ1-1; D is undetermined. Germline CDR1 reads MDHEN; CDR2 reads SYDVKM. Trimming left V 6 bases short and J 0 bases short, with 14 bases between. The CDR3 is 15 amino acids. The CDR3 coding sequence is TGTGCCAGCAGCCCTGGGGTCGGGATGAACACTGAAGCTTTCTTT. Residues: CASSPGVGMNTEAFF.

This chain connects TRBV19 to TRBJ2-7, with 11 bases aligning to TRBD2. Germline assignment: CDR1 LNHDA and CDR2 SQIVND (reference sequence). The CDR3 spans 16 residues. Trimming at V came to 5 bases and at J to 3 bases, leaving 9 bases not matched to a gene. CDR3 residues: CASSSLLAGDLYEQYF. For the CDR3, the DNA is TGTGCCAGTAGTTCCTTACTAGCGGGAGACCTCTACGAGCAGTACTTC.

V is TRBV18 and J is TRBJ2-4; TRBD1 aligns across 10 bases. Germline loops: CDR1 KGHSH, CDR2 LQKENI. The CDR3 extends over 15 amino acids. The V and J ends lost 2 bases and 3 bases, in that order; junction bases with no gene match: 1. For the CDR3, the DNA is TGTGCCAGCTCACCAAGGGACAGGGGCAAAAACATTCAGTACTTC. It is translated as CASSPRDRGKNIQYF.

The chain recombines TRBV28 with TRBJ1-2, with 12 bases matching TRBD1. The germline gives CDR1 MDHEN, CDR2 SYDVKM. V was clipped by 5 bases and J by 2 bases; unmatched bases: 6. The CDR3 extends over 16 amino acids. CDR3 DNA sequence: TGTGCCAGCAGTAAGATAGGGACAGGGGGCAACTATGGCTACACCTTC. Its translation is CASSKIGTGGNYGYTF.

The chain combines TRBV7-2 with TRBJ1-5; perhaps TRBD1 as D (5 bases). Germline assignment: CDR1 SGHTA and CDR2 FQGNSA. Trimming took 1 base from V and 9 from J, leaving 13 bases between them. The CDR3 is 14 amino acids. The CDR3 DNA reads TGTGCCAGCAGCTTAGTGTGGGGCGATCTGCCCCAGCATTTT. The encoded protein is CASSLVWGDLPQHF.

The V call is TRBV9, the J call TRBJ2-2, with D perhaps matching TRBD2 (5 bases). V was cut by 0 bases and J by 8 bases, with 5 bases left in between. The V gene's germline CDR1 is SGDLS and CDR2 YYNGEE. The CDR3 spans 12 residues. CDR3 DNA sequence: TGTGCCAGCAGCGTAGGGGAGGGGGAGCTGTTTTTT. It is translated as CASSVGEGELFF. Full variable domain (missing parts from reference TRBV9 and TRBJ2-2): DSGVTQTPKHLITATGQRVTLRCSPRSGDLSVYWYQQSLDQGLQFLIQYYNGEERAKGNILERFSAQQFPDLHSELNLSSLELGDSALYFCASSVGEGELFFGEGSRLTVL.

This chain uses TRBV2 with TRBJ1-3, with a weak D call TRBD1 (6 bases). The ends were cut back, 7 bases at V and 3 bases at J, with 13 bases in the middle. In germline, CDR1 is SNHLY, CDR2 FYNNEI. CDR3 size: 14 residues. CDR3: CASTDDRFGNTIYF. CDR3 in DNA: TGTGCCAGCACCGATGACAGGTTTGGAAACACCATATATTTT.

This clone was seen a few times. The chain employs TRBV2 and TRBJ1-2; D gene unclear. V was shortened by 5 bases and J by 9 bases, with 13 bases between the two germline ends. The CDR3 has 12 residues. Per the germline V gene, CDR1 is SNHLY and CDR2 is FYNNEI. CDR3 sequence (DNA): TGTGCCAGCAGTTCAGTCCCGGGTCGCTACACCTTC. Encoded protein: CASSSVPGRYTF.

V gene TRBV28 combines with J gene TRBJ1-2; D is possibly TRBD1 (5 bases). CDR1 MDHEN and CDR2 SYDVKM come from the germline V gene. V lost 4 bases and J 5 bases, leaving 23 bases between the germline ends. The CDR3 spans 17 residues. In nucleotides, the CDR3 is TGTGCCAGCAGTTCCAAGACAGTGACCAGATCATTGTATGGCTACACCTTC. Translating it yields CASSSKTVTRSLYGYTF.

This chain uses TRBV7-9 with TRBJ2-1; weak D call: TRBD1 (5 bases). V gave up 5 bases and J gave up 10 bases, with 12 bases separating them. The CDR3 covers 12 residues. Germline CDR1 and CDR2: SEHNR and FQNEAQ (reference sequence). The chain's CDR3 is CASSPGYGEQFF. The DNA of the CDR3 is TGTGCCAGCAGCCCAGGGTACGGCGAGCAGTTCTTC.

The rearrangement links TRBV5-1 to TRBJ1-1, with 7 nucleotides matching TRBD1. This CDR3 spans 14 amino acids. Germline lookup yields CDR1 SGHRS and CDR2 YFSETQ. V trimming: 4 bases; J trimming: 1 base; junction bases outside the gene matches: 4. The CDR3 region has the DNA TGCGCCAGCAGCACTCGGACAGGGAACACTGAAGCTTTCTTT. Protein product: CASSTRTGNTEAFF.

The V and J genes are TRBV20-1 and TRBJ2-5, with a weak D call TRBD2 (6 bases). V was shortened by 0 bases and J by 13 bases, with 12 bases between the two germline ends. The CDR3 runs to 11 residues. Germline V gene data show CDR1 as DFQATT and CDR2 as SNEGSKA (reference sequence). The CDR3 loop reads CSARDFAGWYF. In DNA form, the CDR3 reads TGCAGTGCTAGAGATTTTGCGGGATGGTACTTC.

The chain joins TRBV28 to TRBJ2-2; no definite D call. The CDR3 runs to 12 residues. V lost 5 bases to trimming and J lost 7 bases, with 8 bases between them. Per germline, CDR1 MDHEN and CDR2 SYDVKM. Here the CDR3 reads CASSPTFGELFF. The CDR3, as DNA: TGTGCCAGCAGTCCGACATTCGGGGAGCTGTTTTTT.